The T cell receptor beta chain described here comes from a study of neoadjuvant anti-PD-1 for oral cavity cancer. Study details: Patients without progression received a fourth nivolumab dose around day 43, then surgical resection on days 50-56.

Survey sequencing of tumors mostly used 4.5 to 6 ug DNA, two replicates. Measured with immunoSEQ multiplex PCR; TCRdb has only the in-frame clones, and not every one. The sample holds approximately 12,000 clones, approximately 63% seen once. A remark on this clone: Its matching antigen is unknown.

Study-wide points: Treg/Th17 ratio rose with pretreatment blood and fell with post-treatment tumor TCRbeta clonality. Greater tumor shrinkage accompanied bigger post-treatment sizes of preexisting clones.

Germline CDR1 SGHDN, CDR2 FVKESK. CDR3 size: 15 residues. Trimming pared 0 bases from V and 6 bases from J, leaving 15 bases between. This TCR derives from a person aged 35 to 85 with oral cavity squamous cell carcinoma. The donor label of this sample is uncertain. The chain links TRBV14 to TRBJ2-7; D not resolved. The sequencing here drew on tumor tissue, taken before nivolumab (anti-PD-1) treatment. The CDR3 is CASSQDRFAIPEQYF. CDR3 in DNA: TGTGCCAGCAGCCAAGACCGTTTCGCGATACCCGAGCAGTACTTC.